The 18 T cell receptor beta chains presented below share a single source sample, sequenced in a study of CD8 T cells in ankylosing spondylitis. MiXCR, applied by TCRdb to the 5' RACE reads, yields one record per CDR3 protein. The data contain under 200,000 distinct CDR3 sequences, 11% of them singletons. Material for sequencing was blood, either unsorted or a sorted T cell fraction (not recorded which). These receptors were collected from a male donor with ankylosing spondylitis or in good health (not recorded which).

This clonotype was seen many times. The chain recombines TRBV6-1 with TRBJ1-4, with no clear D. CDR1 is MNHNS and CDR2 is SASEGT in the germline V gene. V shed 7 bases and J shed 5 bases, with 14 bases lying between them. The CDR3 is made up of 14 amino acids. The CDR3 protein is CASTLMASNEKLFF. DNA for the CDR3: TGTGCCAGCACCTTGATGGCCTCCAATGAAAAACTGTTTTTT.

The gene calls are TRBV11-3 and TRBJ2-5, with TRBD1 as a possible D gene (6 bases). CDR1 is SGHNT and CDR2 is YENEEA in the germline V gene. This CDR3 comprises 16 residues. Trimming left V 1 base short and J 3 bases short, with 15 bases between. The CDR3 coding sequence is TGTGCCAGCAGCTTAGGGGAAACAGGGTCGGAAGAGACCCAGTACTTC. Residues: CASSLGETGSEETQYF. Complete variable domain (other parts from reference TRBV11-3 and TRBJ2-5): EAGVVQSPRYKIIEKKQPVAFWCNPISGHNTLYWYLQNLGQGPELLIRYENEEAVDDSQLPKDRFSAERLKGVDSTLKIQPAELGDSAVYLCASSLGETGSEETQYFGPGTRLLVL.

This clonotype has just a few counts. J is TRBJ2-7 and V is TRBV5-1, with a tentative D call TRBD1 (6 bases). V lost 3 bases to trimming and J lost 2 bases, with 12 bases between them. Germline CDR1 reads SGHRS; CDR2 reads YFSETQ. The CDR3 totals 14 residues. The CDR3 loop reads CASSSIQGPYEQYF. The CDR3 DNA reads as TGCGCCAGCAGCTCTATCCAGGGGCCCTACGAGCAGTACTTC.

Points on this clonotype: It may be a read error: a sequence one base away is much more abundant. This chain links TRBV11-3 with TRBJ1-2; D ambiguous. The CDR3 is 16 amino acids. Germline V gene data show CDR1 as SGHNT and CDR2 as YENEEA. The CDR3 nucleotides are TGTGCCACCAGCCAGTCGGCCTTACCCTCTAACTATGGCTACACCTTC. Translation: CATSQSALPSNYGYTF.

The CDR3 nucleotides read TGTGCCAGCAGCTTCAACAGGGATGGCTACACCTTC. It encodes CASSFNRDGYTF. The chain uses TRBV7-9 and TRBJ1-2; tentatively, D is TRBD1 (6 bases). CDR1 and CDR2 (germline): SEHNR, FQNEAQ (reference sequence). V was cut by 3 bases and J by 6 bases, with 8 bases left in between. The CDR3 sequence is 12 residues long.

The CDR3: CASRRSGELFF. Here the CDR3 DNA reads TGTGCCAGCAGGAGGAGCGGGGAGCTGTTTTTT. This chain joins TRBV6-5 and TRBJ2-2; D is unclear. V lost 6 bases, J lost 7 bases, and 6 bases lay in between. CDR3 size: 11 residues. The germline V gene has CDR1 MNHEY and CDR2 SVGAGI.

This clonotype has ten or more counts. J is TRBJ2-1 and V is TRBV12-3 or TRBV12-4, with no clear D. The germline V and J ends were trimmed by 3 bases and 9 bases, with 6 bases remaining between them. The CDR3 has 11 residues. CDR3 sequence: CASSFLSEQFF. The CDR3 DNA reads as TGTGCCAGCAGTTTTCTGAGTGAGCAGTTCTTC.

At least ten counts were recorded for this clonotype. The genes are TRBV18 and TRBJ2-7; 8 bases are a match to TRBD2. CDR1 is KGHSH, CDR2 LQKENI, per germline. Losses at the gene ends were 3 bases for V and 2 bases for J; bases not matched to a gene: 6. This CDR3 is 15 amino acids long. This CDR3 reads CASSPPGLDTYEQYF. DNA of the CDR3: TGTGCCAGCTCACCTCCGGGACTAGATACCTACGAGCAGTACTTC.

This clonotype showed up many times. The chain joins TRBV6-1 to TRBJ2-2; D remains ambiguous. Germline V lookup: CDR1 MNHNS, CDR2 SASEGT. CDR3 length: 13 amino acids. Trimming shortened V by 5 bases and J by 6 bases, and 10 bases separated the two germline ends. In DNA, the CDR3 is TGTGCCAGCAGTCCCGCGGTCGCCGGGGAGCTGTTTTTT. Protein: CASSPAVAGELFF.

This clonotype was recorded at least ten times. The CDR3 nucleotides read TGTGCCAGCAGTCAAACAGGGTACCGGGGGTTTTACGAGCAGTACTTC. Translation gives CASSQTGYRGFYEQYF. The genes are TRBV5-5 and TRBJ2-7; either TRBD1 or TRBD2 may fit D (6 bases each). The CDR3 extends over 16 amino acids. The germline gives CDR1 SGHKS, CDR2 YYEKEE (reference sequence). The V and J ends lost 5 bases and 4 bases respectively, with 22 bases between them. Together with reference TRBV5-5 and TRBJ2-7, the CDR3 gives the full variable domain: DAGVTQSPTHLIKTRGQQVTLRCSPISGHKSVSWYQQVLGQGPQFIFQYYEKEERGRGNFPDRFSARQFPNYSSELNVNALLLGDSALYLCASSQTGYRGFYEQYFGPGTRLTVT.

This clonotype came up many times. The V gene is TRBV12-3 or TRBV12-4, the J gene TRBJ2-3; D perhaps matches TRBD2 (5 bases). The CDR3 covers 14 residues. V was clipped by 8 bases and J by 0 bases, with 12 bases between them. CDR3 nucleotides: TGTGCCAGCGCACTCGGGGATAGCACAGATACGCAGTATTTT. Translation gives CASALGDSTDTQYF.

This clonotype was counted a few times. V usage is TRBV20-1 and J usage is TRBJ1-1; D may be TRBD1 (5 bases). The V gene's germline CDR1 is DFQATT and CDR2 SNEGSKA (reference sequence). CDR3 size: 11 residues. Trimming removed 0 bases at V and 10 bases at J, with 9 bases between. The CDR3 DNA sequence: TGCAGTGCTAGAGAGGCAGGGTCAGCTTTCTTT. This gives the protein CSAREAGSAFF.

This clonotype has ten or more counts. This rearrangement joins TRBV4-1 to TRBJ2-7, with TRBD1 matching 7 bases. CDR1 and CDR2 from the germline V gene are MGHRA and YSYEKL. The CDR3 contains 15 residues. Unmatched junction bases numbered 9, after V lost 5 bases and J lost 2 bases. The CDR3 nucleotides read TGCGCCAGCAGCACCCGACAGGGTAGACCCTACGAGCAGTACTTC. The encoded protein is CASSTRQGRPYEQYF.

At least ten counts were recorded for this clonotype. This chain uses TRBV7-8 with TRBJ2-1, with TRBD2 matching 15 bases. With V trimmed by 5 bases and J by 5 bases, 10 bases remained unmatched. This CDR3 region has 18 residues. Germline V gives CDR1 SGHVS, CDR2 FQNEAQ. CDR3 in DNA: TGTGCCAGCAGCCTTATTTGGGGACTAGCGGGGGGAAACAATGAGCAGTTCTTC. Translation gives CASSLIWGLAGGNNEQFF.

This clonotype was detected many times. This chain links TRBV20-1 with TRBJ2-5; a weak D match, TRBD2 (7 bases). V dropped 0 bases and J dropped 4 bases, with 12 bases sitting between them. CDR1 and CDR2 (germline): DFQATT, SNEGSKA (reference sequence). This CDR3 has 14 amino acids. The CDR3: CSARDGGGGETQYF. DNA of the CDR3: TGCAGTGCTAGAGATGGGGGCGGGGGAGAGACCCAGTACTTC.

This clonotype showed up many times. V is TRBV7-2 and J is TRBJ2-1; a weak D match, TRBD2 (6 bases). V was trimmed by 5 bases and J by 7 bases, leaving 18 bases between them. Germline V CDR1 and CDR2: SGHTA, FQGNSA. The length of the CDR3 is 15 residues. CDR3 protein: CASSIDSGPRNEQFF. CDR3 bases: TGTGCCAGCAGCATCGATAGCGGTCCTAGGAATGAGCAGTTCTTC.

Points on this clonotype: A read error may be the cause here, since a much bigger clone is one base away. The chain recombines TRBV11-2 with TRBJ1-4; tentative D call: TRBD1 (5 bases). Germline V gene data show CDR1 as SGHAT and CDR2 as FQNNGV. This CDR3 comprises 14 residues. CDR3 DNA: TGTGCCAGCAGCTACGGGACGACTAGTGAAAAACTGTTTTTT. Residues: CASSYGTTSEKLFF.

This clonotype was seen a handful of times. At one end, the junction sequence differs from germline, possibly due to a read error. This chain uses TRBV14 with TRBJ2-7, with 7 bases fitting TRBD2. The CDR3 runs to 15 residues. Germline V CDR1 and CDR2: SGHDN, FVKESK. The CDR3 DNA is TGTGCCAGCAGGCAAGCGGGGAGCAACTCCTACGAGCAGTACTTC. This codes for CASRQAGSNSYEQYF.